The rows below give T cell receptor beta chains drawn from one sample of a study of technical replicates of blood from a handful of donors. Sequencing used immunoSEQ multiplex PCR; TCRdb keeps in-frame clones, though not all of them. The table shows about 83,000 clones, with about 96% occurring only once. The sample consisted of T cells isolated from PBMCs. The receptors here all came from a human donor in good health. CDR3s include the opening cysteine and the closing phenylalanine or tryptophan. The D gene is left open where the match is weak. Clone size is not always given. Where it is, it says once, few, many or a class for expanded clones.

TGCGCCAGCAGCTCGACTAGCGGCCCCAGCAATGAGCAGTTCTTC CASSSTSGPSNEQFF TRBV5-1 TRBD2 - TRBJ2-1
TGTGCCAGCAGCTTAGTAGCAGGGAATCAGCCCCAGCATTTT CASSLVAGNQPQHF TRBV11-2 - - TRBJ1-5
TGTGCCAGCAGCTTACTAAGACACTCTACGGAGCAGTACTTC CASSLLRHSTEQYF TRBV11-2 - - TRBJ2-7
TGTGCCAGCAGTTTTCAGAGCGGGGGGGATGAAAAACTGTTTTTT CASSFQSGGDEKLFF TRBV28 - - TRBJ1-4
TGTGCCAGCAGCCCCCCATGGGCCACCGCCTACGAGCAGTACTTC CASSPPWATAYEQYF TRBV9 - - TRBJ2-7
TGCGCCAGCAGACGTCCGGCTAGCGAGAACAATGAGCAGTTCTTC CASRRPASENNEQFF TRBV4-1 - - TRBJ2-1
TGTGCCAGCAGTTTAAGTCCGGAGGGCCCCTTTAATGAGCAGTTCTTC CASSLSPEGPFNEQFF TRBV27 - - TRBJ2-1
TGCGCCAGCAGCCGGACTGGAGCACAGCCCCAGCATTTT CASSRTGAQPQHF TRBV5-1 - - TRBJ1-5
TGTGCCAGCAGCTATTTCGGGTCAACCTACGAGCAGTACTTC CASSYFGSTYEQYF TRBV6-1 - - TRBJ2-7
TGTGCCTGGACACTAGCGTTATACACCGGGGAGCTGTTTTTT CAWTLALYTGELFF TRBV30 TRBD2 - TRBJ2-2
TGTGCCTGGAGGATCGACAGATCCTACGAGCAGTACTTC CAWRIDRSYEQYF TRBV30 - - TRBJ2-7
TGTGCCAGCAGCTCCGCGGCGAACTCCTACAATGAGCAGTTCTTC CASSSAANSYNEQFF TRBV5-5 - - TRBJ2-1
TGTGCCAGCAGCTTCGACAGGGACCAGCCCCAGCATTTT CASSFDRDQPQHF TRBV7-2 TRBD1 - TRBJ1-5
TGTGCCATCAGTGAAGGGACTAGCGGGAGACACGAGCAGTACTTC CAISEGTSGRHEQYF TRBV10-3 TRBD2 once TRBJ2-7
TGTGCCAGCAGTTCCCTGGACAGGGGGCTATCTGAAGCTTTCTTT CASSSLDRGLSEAFF TRBV27 TRBD1 - TRBJ1-1
TGTGCCAGCAGCTTAGTGAACAGTCCCTACGAGCAGTACTTC CASSLVNSPYEQYF TRBV11-2 - - TRBJ2-7